Below, 5 T cell receptor beta chains from the same sample are listed, as sequenced in a study of T cell repertoires in cytomegalovirus infection. TCRdb fed the reads into MiXCR, producing one record per CDR3 protein. The repertoire includes roughly 280,000 distinct CDR3 sequences, roughly 15% of them detected once, and roughly 8.9% sits in the top ten. Source material: PBMCs. All receptors come from a human donor in good health (CMV status not recorded). Some clones in this sample may be carry-over from other donors' samples.

The chain links TRBV29-1 to TRBJ1-2; D not resolved. This CDR3 is 13 amino acids long. CDR1 SQVTM and CDR2 ANQGSEA come from the germline V gene. The germline V and J ends were trimmed by 7 bases and 4 bases, with 16 bases remaining between them. CDR3 DNA sequence: TGCAGCGAATGGTCAGCAGGCGGCTATGGCTACACCTTC. Encoded protein: CSEWSAGGYGYTF. Drawing the rest from reference TRBV29-1 and TRBJ1-2, the complete variable domain is SAVISQKPSRDICQRGTSLTIQCQVDSQVTMMFWYRQQPGQSLTLIATANQGSEATYESGFVIDKFPISRPNLTFSTLTVSNMSPEDSSIYLCSEWSAGGYGYTFGSGTRLTVV.

This clonotype was detected only a few times. J is TRBJ2-5 and V is TRBV29-1, with D possibly called TRBD1 or TRBD2 (6 bases each). The CDR3 runs to 13 residues. V was cut by 8 bases and J by 4 bases, with 17 bases left in between. Germline V gene lookup returns CDR1 SQVTM and CDR2 ANQGSEA. The CDR3, as DNA: TGCAGCACCCGGAGGGGGGTGAGAGAGACCCAGTACTTC. It codes for CSTRRGVRETQYF. Looking up the rest from reference TRBV29-1 and TRBJ2-5 gives the full variable domain: SAVISQKPSRDICQRGTSLTIQCQVDSQVTMMFWYRQQPGQSLTLIATANQGSEATYESGFVIDKFPISRPNLTFSTLTVSNMSPEDSSIYLCSTRRGVRETQYFGPGTRLLVL.

This clonotype came up a few times. The V gene is TRBV5-1, the J gene TRBJ1-1, with TRBD1 as a possible D gene (5 bases). The V end was cut by 4 bases, the J end by 4 bases, with 14 bases between. The germline CDR1 and CDR2 sequences are SGHRS and YFSETQ. The CDR3 contains 14 residues. Written as DNA, the CDR3 is TGCGCCAGCAGCAGTCGGGGGGTAACCACTGAAGCTTTCTTT. It yields the protein CASSSRGVTTEAFF.

The table lists this clonotype with a few counts. The chain links TRBV19 to TRBJ2-7; D is unclear. Germline V CDR1 and CDR2: LNHDA, SQIVND (reference sequence). The CDR3 sequence is 13 residues long. The V end was cut by 6 bases, the J end by 2 bases, with 11 bases between. The CDR3 reads CASSNQKTYEQYF. The CDR3 DNA reads TGTGCCAGTAGCAATCAGAAAACCTACGAGCAGTACTTC.

In this sample, this clonotype turned up many times. The chain carries TRBV5-1 and TRBJ2-5, with D maybe TRBD1 (6 bases). In germline, CDR1 is SGHRS, CDR2 YFSETQ. CDR3 length: 14 residues. V lost 4 bases to trimming and J lost 5 bases, with 15 bases between them. In nucleotides, the CDR3 is TGCGCCAGCAGCCTACAGGGCTCGAGTGAGACCCAGTACTTC. Translation: CASSLQGSSETQYF.